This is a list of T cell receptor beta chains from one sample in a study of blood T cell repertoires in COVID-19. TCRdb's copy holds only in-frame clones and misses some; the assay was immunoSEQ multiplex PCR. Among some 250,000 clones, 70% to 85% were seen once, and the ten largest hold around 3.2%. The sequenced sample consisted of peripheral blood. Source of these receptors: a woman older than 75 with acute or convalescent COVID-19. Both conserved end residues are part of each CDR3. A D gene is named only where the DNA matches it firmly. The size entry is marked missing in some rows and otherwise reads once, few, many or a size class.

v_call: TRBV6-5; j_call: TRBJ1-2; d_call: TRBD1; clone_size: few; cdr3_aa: CASRDRAYGYTF; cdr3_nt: TGTGCCAGCAGGGACAGGGCCTATGGCTACACCTTC
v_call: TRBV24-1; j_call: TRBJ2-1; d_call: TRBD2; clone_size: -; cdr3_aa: CATSWSGGASHEQFF; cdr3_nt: TGTGCCACCAGTTGGAGCGGGGGGGCTTCCCATGAGCAGTTCTTC
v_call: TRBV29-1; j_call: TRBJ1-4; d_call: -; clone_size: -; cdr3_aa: CSVEEGQGYGEKLFF; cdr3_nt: TGCAGCGTTGAAGAGGGGCAGGGTTATGGTGAAAAACTGTTTTTT
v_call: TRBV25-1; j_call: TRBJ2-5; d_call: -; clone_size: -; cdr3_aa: CASSPYQGGRETQYF; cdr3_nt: TGTGCCAGCAGTCCTTATCAGGGAGGTCGAGAGACCCAGTACTTC
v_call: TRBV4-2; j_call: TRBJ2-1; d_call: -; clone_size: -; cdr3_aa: CASNSAHNEQFF; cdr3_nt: TGTGCCAGCAATAGCGCCCACAATGAGCAGTTCTTC
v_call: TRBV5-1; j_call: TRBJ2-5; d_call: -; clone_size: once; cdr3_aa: CASSSEAGGRETQYF; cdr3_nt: TGCGCCAGCAGCTCCGAAGCGGGTGGGAGAGAGACCCAGTACTTC
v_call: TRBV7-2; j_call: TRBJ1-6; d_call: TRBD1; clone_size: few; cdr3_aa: CASSLMGTGVSPLHF; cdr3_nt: TGTGCCAGCAGCCTAATGGGGACAGGGGTTTCACCCCTCCACTTT
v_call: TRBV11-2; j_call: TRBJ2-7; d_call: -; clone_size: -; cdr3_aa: CASSLVQGYEQYF; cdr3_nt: TGTGCCAGCAGCTTAGTACAGGGCTACGAGCAGTACTTC
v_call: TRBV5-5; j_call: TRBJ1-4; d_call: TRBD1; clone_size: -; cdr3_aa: CASSFTGGEREKLFF; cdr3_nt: TGTGCCAGCAGCTTCACAGGGGGAGAGCGTGAAAAACTGTTTTTT
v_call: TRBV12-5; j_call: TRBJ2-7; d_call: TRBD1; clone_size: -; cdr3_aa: CASGNGQGGSYEQYF; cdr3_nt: TGTGCTAGTGGAAACGGACAGGGTGGGTCCTACGAGCAGTACTTC
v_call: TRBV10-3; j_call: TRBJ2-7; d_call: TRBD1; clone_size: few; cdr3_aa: CAISETGGVYIEQYF; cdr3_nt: TGTGCCATCAGTGAGACAGGGGGCGTATATATTGAGCAGTACTTC
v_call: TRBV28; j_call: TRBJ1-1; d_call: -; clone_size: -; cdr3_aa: CASSYGTRLEAFF; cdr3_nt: TGTGCCAGCAGTTACGGGACACGGCTTGAAGCTTTCTTT
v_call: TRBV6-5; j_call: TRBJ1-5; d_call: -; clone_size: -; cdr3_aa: CASSRGFNQPQHF; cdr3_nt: TGTGCCAGCAGTCGGGGTTTCAATCAGCCCCAGCATTTT
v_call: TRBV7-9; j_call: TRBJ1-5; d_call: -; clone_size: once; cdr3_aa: CASSSQDNQPQHF; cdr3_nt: TGTGCCAGCAGCTCACAAGACAATCAGCCCCAGCATTTT
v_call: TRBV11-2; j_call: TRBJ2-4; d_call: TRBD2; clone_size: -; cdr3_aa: CASRRPGGRDIQYF; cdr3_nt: TGTGCCAGCAGACGACCGGGGGGGCGGGACATTCAGTACTTC
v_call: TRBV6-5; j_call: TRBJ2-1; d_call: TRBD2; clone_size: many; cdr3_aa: CASSPGTSGKNEQFF; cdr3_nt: TGTGCCAGCAGTCCTGGGACTAGCGGGAAGAATGAGCAGTTCTTC
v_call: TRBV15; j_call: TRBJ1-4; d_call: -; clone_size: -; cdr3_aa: CATSSVRYEKLFF; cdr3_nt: TGTGCCACCAGCAGCGTGAGATATGAAAAACTGTTTTTT
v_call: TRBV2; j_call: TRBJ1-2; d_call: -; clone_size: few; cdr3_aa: CASGGDTTYGYTF; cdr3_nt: TGTGCCAGCGGTGGGGACACCACCTATGGCTACACCTTC
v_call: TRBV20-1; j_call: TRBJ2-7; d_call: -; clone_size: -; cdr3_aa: CSAIQNYEQYF; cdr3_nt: TGCAGTGCTATACAGAACTACGAGCAGTACTTC
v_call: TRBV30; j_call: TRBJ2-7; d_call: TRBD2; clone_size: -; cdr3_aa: CAWLPRLARSYEQYF; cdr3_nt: TGTGCCTGGTTGCCCCGACTAGCGCGGTCCTACGAGCAGTACTTC
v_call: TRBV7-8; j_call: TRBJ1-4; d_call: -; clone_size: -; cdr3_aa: CASSLNGGGARDEKLFF; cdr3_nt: TGTGCCAGCAGCTTAAATGGGGGGGGAGCGAGGGATGAAAAACTGTTTTTT
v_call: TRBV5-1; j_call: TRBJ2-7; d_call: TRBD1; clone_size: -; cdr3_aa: CASSGRDRGFEQYF; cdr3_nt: TGCGCCAGCAGCGGCCGGGACAGGGGGTTCGAGCAGTACTTC
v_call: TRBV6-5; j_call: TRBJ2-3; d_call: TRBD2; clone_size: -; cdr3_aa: CASSYSGRHTDTQYF; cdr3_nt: TGTGCCAGCAGTTACTCCGGGAGGCACACAGATACGCAGTATTTT
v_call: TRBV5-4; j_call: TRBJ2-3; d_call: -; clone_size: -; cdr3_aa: CASSPPREEGTDTQYF; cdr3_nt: TGTGCCAGCAGCCCCCCCCGCGAGGAGGGCACAGATACGCAGTATTTT
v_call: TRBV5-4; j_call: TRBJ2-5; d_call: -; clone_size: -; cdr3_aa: CASSDQTSSPYQETQYF; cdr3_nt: TGTGCCAGCAGCGACCAGACTAGTTCCCCGTACCAAGAGACCCAGTACTTC
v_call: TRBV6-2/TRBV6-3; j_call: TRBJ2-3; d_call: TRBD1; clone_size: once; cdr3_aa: CASSPYIQGATDTQYF; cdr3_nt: TGTGCCAGCAGCCCTTATATCCAGGGGGCCACAGATACGCAGTATTTT
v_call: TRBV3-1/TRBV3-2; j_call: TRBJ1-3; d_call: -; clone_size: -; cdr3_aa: CASSQESQIQSGNTIYF; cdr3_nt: TGTGCCAGCAGCCAAGAGTCCCAAATCCAATCTGGAAACACCATATATTTT
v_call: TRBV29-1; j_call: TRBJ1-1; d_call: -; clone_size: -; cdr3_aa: CSVEEGGAKTEAFF; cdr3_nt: TGCAGCGTTGAAGAAGGAGGGGCGAAGACTGAAGCTTTCTTT
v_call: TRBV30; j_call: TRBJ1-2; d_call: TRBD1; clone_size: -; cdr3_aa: CAWSRTGGDGYTF; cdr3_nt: TGTGCCTGGAGTCGGACAGGGGGTGATGGCTACACCTTC
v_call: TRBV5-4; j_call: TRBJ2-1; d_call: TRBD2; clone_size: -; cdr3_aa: CASSASSGGSSYNEQFF; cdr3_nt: TGTGCCAGCAGCGCCTCTAGCGGGGGGAGCTCCTACAATGAGCAGTTCTTC
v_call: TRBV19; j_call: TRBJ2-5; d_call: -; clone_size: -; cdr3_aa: CASSPRGAETQYF; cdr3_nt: TGTGCCAGTAGTCCTCGCGGGGCAGAGACCCAGTACTTC
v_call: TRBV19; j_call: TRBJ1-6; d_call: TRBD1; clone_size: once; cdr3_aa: CASSITGVGSPLHF; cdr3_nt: TGTGCCAGTAGTATAACAGGGGTGGGATCACCCCTCCACTTT
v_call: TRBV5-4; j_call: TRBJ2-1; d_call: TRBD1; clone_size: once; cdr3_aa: CASSPGGTGSYNEQFF; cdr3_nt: TGTGCCAGCAGCCCTGGCGGGACAGGGTCTTACAATGAGCAGTTCTTC
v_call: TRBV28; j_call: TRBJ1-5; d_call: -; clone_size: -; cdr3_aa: CATQGSSNQPQHF; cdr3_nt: TGTGCCACCCAGGGGTCTAGCAATCAGCCCCAGCATTTT
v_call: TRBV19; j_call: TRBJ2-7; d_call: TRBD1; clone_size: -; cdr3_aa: CASRLTGRSYEQYF; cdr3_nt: TGTGCCAGCAGATTGACAGGGCGCTCCTACGAGCAGTACTTC
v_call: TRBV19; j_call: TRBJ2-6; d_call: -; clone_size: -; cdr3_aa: CASTLSPSGANVLTF; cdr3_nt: TGTGCCAGTACCCTATCCCCCTCTGGGGCCAACGTCCTGACTTTC
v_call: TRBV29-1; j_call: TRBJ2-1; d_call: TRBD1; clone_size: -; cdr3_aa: CSVGRQGSYNEQFF; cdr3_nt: TGCAGCGTTGGGAGACAGGGCTCCTACAATGAGCAGTTCTTC